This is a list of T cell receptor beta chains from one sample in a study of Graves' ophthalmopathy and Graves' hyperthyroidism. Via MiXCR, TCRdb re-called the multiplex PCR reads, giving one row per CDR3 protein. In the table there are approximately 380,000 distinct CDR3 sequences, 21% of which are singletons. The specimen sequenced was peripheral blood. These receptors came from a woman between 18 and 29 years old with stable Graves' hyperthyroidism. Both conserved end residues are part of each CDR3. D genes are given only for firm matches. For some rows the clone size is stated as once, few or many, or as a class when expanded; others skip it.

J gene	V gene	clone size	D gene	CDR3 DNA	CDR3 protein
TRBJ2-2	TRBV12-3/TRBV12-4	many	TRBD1	TGTGCCAGCAGCTCTCCGGGACAGACAAACACCGGGGAGCTGTTTTTT	CASSSPGQTNTGELFF
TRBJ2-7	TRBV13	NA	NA	TGTGCCAGCAGCTACCAGGACCACTCACCTTACGAGCAGTACTTC	CASSYQDHSPYEQYF
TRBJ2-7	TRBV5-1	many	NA	TGCGCCAGCAGCTTGCGGGGATTAGAAGAGCAGTACTTC	CASSLRGLEEQYF
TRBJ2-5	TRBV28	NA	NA	TGTGCCAGCAGCTGGGCGGGACTCTCCCCGGGGGAGACCCAGTACTTC	CASSWAGLSPGETQYF
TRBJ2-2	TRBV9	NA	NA	TGTGCCAGCAGCCTCAAGACAGACACCGGGGAGCTGTTTTTT	CASSLKTDTGELFF
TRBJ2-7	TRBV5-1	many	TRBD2	TGCGCCAGCAGAAGAGCGGGAGATCCCGAGCAGTACTTC	CASRRAGDPEQYF
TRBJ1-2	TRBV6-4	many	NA	TGTGCCAGCAGTGACTCTCAGCTGGGCTACACCTTC	CASSDSQLGYTF
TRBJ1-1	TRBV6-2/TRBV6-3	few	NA	TGTGCCAGCAGGATGCAGGGGTGGACCACTGAAGCTTTCTTT	CASRMQGWTTEAFF
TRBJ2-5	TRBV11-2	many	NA	TGTGCCAGCAGCACCTACCGCCAAGAGACCCAGTACTTC	CASSTYRQETQYF
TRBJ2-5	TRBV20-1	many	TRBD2	TGCAGTGCTAGAGAGGTTTTGGGGACTAGCGGAGTGACCCAGTACTTC	CSAREVLGTSGVTQYF
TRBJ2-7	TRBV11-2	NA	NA	TGTGCCAGCAGCTTAGTGGGATCGGGAAACGAGCAGTACTTC	CASSLVGSGNEQYF
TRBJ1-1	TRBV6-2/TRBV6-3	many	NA	TGTGCCAGCAGTTACGTTCCCTTGAACACTGAAGCTTTCTTT	CASSYVPLNTEAFF
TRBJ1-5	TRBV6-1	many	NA	TGTGCCAGCAGTGGCAGGACAGTTCAGCCCCAGCATTTT	CASSGRTVQPQHF
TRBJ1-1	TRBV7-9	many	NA	TGTGCCAGCAGCCAAATGACAGGATCTGAAGCTTTCTTT	CASSQMTGSEAFF
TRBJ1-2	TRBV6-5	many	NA	TGTGCCAGCAGTTTGACACGAGCTAACTATGGCTACACCTTC	CASSLTRANYGYTF
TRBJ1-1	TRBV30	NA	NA	TGTGCCTGGAGTACGGGAACCGGATTGAACACTGAAGCTTTCTTT	CAWSTGTGLNTEAFF
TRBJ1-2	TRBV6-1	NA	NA	TGTGCCAGCAGGTTCAGGCCGGAACCTAACTATGGCTACACCTTC	CASRFRPEPNYGYTF
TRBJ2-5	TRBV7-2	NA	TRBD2	TGTGCCAGCAGCTCGGATCTAGCGGGAGGGGGGGAGACCCAGTACTTC	CASSSDLAGGGETQYF
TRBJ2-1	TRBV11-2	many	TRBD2	TGTGCCAGCAGCTTAGGGTGGAGCGGGAGGTACAATGAGCAGTTCTTC	CASSLGWSGRYNEQFF
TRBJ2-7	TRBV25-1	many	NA	TGTGCCAGCAGCCCAAGGCCAGGAGCCTACGAGCAGTACTTC	CASSPRPGAYEQYF
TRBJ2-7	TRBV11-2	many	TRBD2	TGTGCCAGCAGCCGATCTAGCGGGAGGTACGAGCGGTACTTC	CASSRSSGRYERYF
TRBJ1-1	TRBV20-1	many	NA	TGCAGTGCTAGCGCTCTAACCGACACTCAGAACACTGAAGCTTTCTTT	CSASALTDTQNTEAFF
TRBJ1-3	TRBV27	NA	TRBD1	TGTGCCAGCAGTTCAGGACAGGCCTGGGGCACCATATATTTT	CASSSGQAWGTIYF
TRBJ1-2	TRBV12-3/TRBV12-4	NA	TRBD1	TGTGCCAGCAGTTTAGACAGGGGAGCTTACTATGGCTACAGCTTC	CASSLDRGAYYGYSF
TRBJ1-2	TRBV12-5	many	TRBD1	TGTGCTAGTGGTTTGGTACGCAGGGACAGGCTCATCTATGGCTACACCTTC	CASGLVRRDRLIYGYTF
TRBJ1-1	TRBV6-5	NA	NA	TGTGCCAGCAGTTACTCCGGCAGGGGTGGAACTGAAGCTTTCTTT	CASSYSGRGGTEAFF
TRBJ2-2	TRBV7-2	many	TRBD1	TGTGCCAGCAGCTTGGGATGGACAGGGACCGGGGAGCTGTTTTTT	CASSLGWTGTGELFF
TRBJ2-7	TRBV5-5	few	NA	TGTGCCAGCAGCACGGGACCATACGAGCAGTACTTC	CASSTGPYEQYF